Listed here is a single T cell receptor beta chain. The antigen remains undetermined. This entry is derived from a study of graft-versus-host responses after intestinal transplantation. Notes on the study in general: In patients with graft-donor T cell macrochimerism, allograft graft-versus-host to host-versus-graft clonal ratios were high.

Only in-frame clones appear in the TCRdb table, and some are missing; sequencing was by immunoSEQ multiplex PCR. The sample consists of about 70,000 clones, less than 95% of them appearing once. CDR3 length: 14 residues. Germline V lookup: CDR1 MNHEY, CDR2 SMNVEV (reference sequence). J gave up 1 base and V 4 bases, and 1 base lay outside the gene matches. The chain employs TRBV27 and TRBJ1-1; 9 bases match TRBD1. The source material was unstimulated CD8+ T cells sorted from spleen or lymph node cells, sampled before intestinal transplant. This clonotype originated in a human donor who received an intestinal transplant. In DNA, the CDR3 is TGTGCCAGCAGTTGGGGACAGGGGAACACTGAAGCTTTCTTT. Amino acids: CASSWGQGNTEAFF.